The entry that follows covers one TCR beta chain sequence. Per the original data handling: How many nucleated cells were present was estimated from reference gene primer amplification. Assay: immunoSEQ multiplex PCR; the TCRdb copy retains only in-frame clones and omits some. That table is the source of V, J and clone size, and D and trimming were worked out from the DNA. The repertoire consists of roughly 290,000 clones, with around 90% occurring once and the leading ten covering about 5.5%. The sample is drawn from a study of blood T cell repertoires in COVID-19. Study in general: The analysed material was cDNA or gDNA that came from T cells, B-cell-depleted T cells, or PBMCs.

Sequencing was done on a sample of PBMCs or T cells enriched from blood (not recorded which). The receptor was derived from a woman in her thirties or forties who had recovered from COVID-19.

This chain's CDR3 is CASRPRSTTASPLHF. CDR3 nucleotides: TGTGCCAGCAGGCCCAGGTCCACAACGGCCTCACCCCTCCACTTT. V is TRBV27 and J is TRBJ1-6; D unresolved. In germline, CDR1 is MNHEY, CDR2 SMNVEV (reference sequence). Between the trimmed V and J ends, which lost 6 bases and 10 bases, there was a span of 19 bases. This CDR3 has 15 residues.